The 24 T cell receptor beta chains listed next were all sequenced from one sample in a study of identifying expanded T cells in peripheral blood. Profiling relied on immunoSEQ multiplex PCR, and the TCRdb table lists in-frame clones only, not all of them. Of approximately 100,000 clones in the sample, roughly 90% were seen once. Sequenced input: blood. The receptor set was obtained from a person aged 18 to 75 in good health.

On this clone: Other DNA sequences from this sample encode an identical CDR3 as well. This chain uses TRBV9 with TRBJ2-7; 11 nucleotides agree with TRBD1. The CDR3 is 14 residues long. V lost 4 bases and J lost 2; bases outside the gene matches: 2. Germline CDR1 and CDR2: SGDLS and YYNGEE. The CDR3 region is CASSPGQGAYEQYF. The CDR3 DNA sequence: TGTGCCAGCAGCCCGGGACAGGGGGCCTACGAGCAGTACTTC.

CDR3 residues: CASSLGGTAIPYEQYF. In nucleotides, the CDR3 is TGTGCCAGCAGCTTGGGAGGGACAGCCATACCCTACGAGCAGTACTTC. The chain employs TRBV5-6 and TRBJ2-7, with 7 nucleotides matching TRBD1. V lost 0 bases to trimming and J lost 2 bases; unmatched junction nucleotides: 8. The CDR3 has 16 residues. Per germline, CDR1 SGHDT and CDR2 YYEEEE. Together with reference TRBV5-6 and TRBJ2-7, the CDR3 gives the full variable domain: DAGVTQSPTHLIKTRGQQVTLRCSPKSGHDTVSWYQQALGQGPQFIFQYYEEEERQRGNFPDRFSGHQFPNYSSELNVNALLLGDSALYLCASSLGGTAIPYEQYFGPGTRLTVT.

The chain has TRBV5-4 and TRBJ2-3, with 8 nucleotides matching TRBD2. CDR3 size: 17 residues. Trimming removed 4 bases from V and 11 bases from J; junction bases left unmatched: 21. Germline V lookup: CDR1 SGHNT, CDR2 YYREEE (reference sequence). CDR3 nucleotide sequence: TGTGCCAGCAGCAACCGGGGGAGTCTAGCGGGCTCCCTGTGGCAGTATTTT. This sequence encodes CASSNRGSLAGSLWQYF.

The chain carries TRBV2 and TRBJ1-3; no clear D. V dropped 7 bases and J dropped 4 bases, with 8 bases sitting between them. CDR3 length: 12 residues. Germline V gene data show CDR1 as SNHLY and CDR2 as FYNNEI. CDR3 in DNA: TGTGCCAGCATCACAGTAGGAAACACCATATATTTT. Translation gives CASITVGNTIYF.

This chain uses TRBV30 with TRBJ1-2, with D tentatively TRBD1 (6 bases). In germline, CDR1 is GTSNPN, CDR2 SVGIG (reference sequence). The CDR3 length is 10 residues. The germline V and J ends were trimmed by 7 bases and 6 bases, with 9 bases remaining between them. The CDR3 protein is CALTGHGYTF. In nucleotides, the CDR3 is TGTGCCTTAACAGGGCATGGCTACACCTTC.

The V call is TRBV6-5, the J call TRBJ2-7, with 11 bases matching TRBD1. Unmatched junction bases numbered 7, after V lost 6 bases and J lost 3 bases. The CDR3 has 15 residues. In germline, CDR1 is MNHEY, CDR2 SVGAGI. The CDR3 reads CASRGQGAGNYEQYF. CDR3 coding DNA: TGTGCCAGCAGAGGACAGGGGGCGGGGAACTACGAGCAGTACTTC.

This clone was recorded only once. V and J are TRBV5-5 and TRBJ2-7; TRBD2 aligns across 7 bases. Trimming cost V 4 bases and J 4 bases; bases outside gene matches: 14. The CDR3 is 16 amino acids. Germline V gene sequence: CDR1 SGHKS, CDR2 YYEKEE (reference sequence). CDR3 sequence: CASSTLGGSGLYEQYF. CDR3 nucleotides: TGTGCCAGCAGCACACTGGGAGGGTCCGGTTTATACGAGCAGTACTTC.

The V and J genes are TRBV11-2 and TRBJ1-2, with a weak D call TRBD1 (5 bases). Germline CDR1 and CDR2: SGHAT and FQNNGV. V lost 5 bases, J lost 1 base, and 14 bases lay in between. This CDR3 has 15 residues. This CDR3 reads CASSETGTDNYGYTF. Written as DNA, the CDR3 is TGTGCCAGCAGCGAAACCGGGACGGATAACTATGGCTACACCTTC.

The CDR3 is CASPWGERGSETQYF. CDR3 sequence (DNA): TGTGCCAGCCCGTGGGGGGAGCGGGGTTCTGAGACCCAGTACTTC. This chain joins TRBV6-4 and TRBJ2-5, with 7 bases that match TRBD2. The CDR3 totals 15 residues. After removal of 8 bases from V and 5 bases from J, the junction contained 14 bases not matched to a gene. CDR1 and CDR2 from the germline V gene are MRHNA and SNTAGT.

The J gene is TRBJ2-1, the V gene TRBV10-3, with D tentatively TRBD1 or TRBD2 (6 bases each). V lost 8 bases to trimming and J lost 0 bases, with 23 bases between them. Germline CDR1 and CDR2: ENHRY and SYGVKD. This CDR3 is built from 18 residues. CDR3 protein: CAIAGTWGAPGSYNEQFF. DNA for the CDR3: TGTGCCATCGCCGGCACATGGGGGGCACCAGGCTCCTACAATGAGCAGTTCTTC.

The chain uses TRBV18 and TRBJ2-1, with 7 positions matching TRBD2. CDR3 length equals 16 residues. CDR1 and CDR2 from the germline V gene are KGHSH and LQKENI. J was trimmed by 3 bases and V by 3 bases; bases with no gene match: 8. The CDR3 nucleotides are TGTGCCAGCTCACCCCCTCAATGGGGGGGCTACAATGAGCAGTTCTTC. Translation: CASSPPQWGGYNEQFF.

The chain recombines TRBV7-9 with TRBJ2-5, with D possibly TRBD2 on 6 matching bases. Germline assignment: CDR1 SEHNR and CDR2 FQNEAQ (reference sequence). This CDR3 has 15 amino acids. Trimming left V 3 bases short and J 5 bases short, with 16 bases between. CDR3 protein: CASSFEMGTRETQYF. The CDR3, as DNA: TGTGCCAGCAGCTTTGAGATGGGGACTCGCGAGACCCAGTACTTC.

This chain links TRBV6-1 with TRBJ2-5; no clear D gene. Germline values: CDR1 MNHNS, CDR2 SASEGT. Trimming shortened V by 2 bases and J by 5 bases, and 9 bases separated the two germline ends. This CDR3 has 13 amino acids. This chain's CDR3 is CASSEYPGETQYF. Here the CDR3 DNA reads TGTGCCAGCAGTGAATACCCCGGGGAGACCCAGTACTTC.

The CDR3: CASSPTGSNQETQYF. CDR3 bases: TGTGCCAGCAGCCCGACAGGGAGTAATCAAGAGACCCAGTACTTC. The chain recombines TRBV9 with TRBJ2-5, with 7 bases matching TRBD1. The germline V gene has CDR1 SGDLS and CDR2 YYNGEE. The junction had 8 bases not matched to a gene; V was cut back by 4 bases and J by 2 bases. There are 15 residues in the CDR3.

The gene calls are TRBV27 and TRBJ2-7; D call uncertain. CDR1 MNHEY and CDR2 SMNVEV come from the germline V gene (reference sequence). V lost 5 bases and J lost 7, with 15 bases in between. This CDR3 spans 13 amino acids. The CDR3 nucleotides are TGTGCCAGCAGTGAAACTATTTCGCGGGAGCAGTACTTC. Protein: CASSETISREQYF.

The V call is TRBV4-3, the J call TRBJ2-2; D unresolved. The CDR3 runs 16 residues. From germline, CDR1 is LGHNA and CDR2 YSLEER. The V and J ends lost 7 bases and 4 bases respectively, with 19 bases between them. CDR3 sequence reads: CASTPSWAMGTGELFF. CDR3 nucleotide sequence: TGCGCCAGCACCCCCAGTTGGGCCATGGGCACCGGGGAGCTGTTTTTT.

CDR3: CASSFPGPRNTEAFF. CDR3 bases: TGTGCCAGCAGCTTTCCAGGGCCGCGTAACACTGAAGCTTTCTTT. The rearrangement links TRBV7-9 to TRBJ1-1, with D possibly matching TRBD1 (5 bases). CDR3 size: 15 residues. Germline V gene lookup returns CDR1 SEHNR and CDR2 FQNEAQ (reference sequence). Between the trimmed V and J ends, which lost 3 bases and 2 bases, there was a span of 13 bases. The whole variable domain, filled in from reference TRBV7-9 and TRBJ1-1, reads DTGVSQNPRHKITKRGQNVTFRCDPISEHNRLYWYRQTLGQGPEFLTYFQNEAQLEKSRLLSDRFSAERPKGSFSTLEIQRTEQGDSAMYLCASSFPGPRNTEAFFGQGTRLTVV.

CDR3: CASSPRGRDTEAFF. In DNA form, the CDR3 reads TGTGCCAGCAGTCCCAGGGGGCGGGACACTGAAGCTTTCTTT. The V and J genes are TRBV28 and TRBJ1-1, with TRBD1 matching over 8 bases. J was trimmed by 3 bases and V by 5 bases; bases with no gene match: 5. Germline CDR1 MDHEN, CDR2 SYDVKM. The CDR3 runs 14 residues.

This clone was counted between two and nine times. This chain joins TRBV7-7 and TRBJ2-2; 7 bases are shared with TRBD2. With 5 bases clipped from V and 0 bases from J, the junction kept 15 bases outside the gene matches. Germline V gene sequence: CDR1 SSHAT, CDR2 FNYEAQ (reference sequence). CDR3 length: 19 residues. The DNA of the CDR3 is TGTGCCAGCAGCGCAGGGCCGTGGCTAGCGGCCTCGAACACCGGGGAGCTGTTTTTT. This sequence encodes CASSAGPWLAASNTGELFF.

J is TRBJ1-1 and V is TRBV20-1; no reliable D call. The germline V gene encodes CDR1 DFQATT and CDR2 SNEGSKA (reference sequence). V lost 3 bases to trimming and J lost 4 bases, with 6 bases between them. The CDR3 contains 11 residues. CDR3 sequence: CSARGITEAFF. Here the CDR3 DNA reads TGCAGTGCTAGGGGTATCACTGAAGCTTTCTTT.

The CDR3 is CASSLVVAGGNEQFF. The DNA of the CDR3 is TGTGCCAGCAGCTTGGTAGTAGCGGGGGGCAATGAGCAGTTCTTC. J is TRBJ2-1 and V is TRBV5-8; the match to TRBD2 covers 10 bases. The V and J ends lost 0 bases and 6 bases, in that order; junction bases with no gene match: 3. Per the germline V gene, CDR1 is SGHTS and CDR2 is YDEGEE. The CDR3 contains 15 residues.

The chain carries TRBV19 and TRBJ2-2, with 7 bases that match TRBD2. Germline assignment: CDR1 LNHDA and CDR2 SQIVND (reference sequence). The length of the CDR3 is 14 residues. The junction had 2 bases not matched to a gene; V was cut back by 4 bases and J by 3 bases. CDR3 coding DNA: TGTGCCAGTAGTACCCTAGCGGACACCGGGGAGCTGTTTTTT. Its translation is CASSTLADTGELFF.

The chain employs TRBV11-2 and TRBJ1-1; D not certain. Germline V CDR1 and CDR2: SGHAT, FQNNGV. The CDR3 totals 13 residues. Trimming left V 6 bases short and J 1 base short, with 9 bases between. The CDR3 spells CASSLLGNTEAFF. DNA of the CDR3: TGTGCCAGCAGTTTACTGGGGAACACTGAAGCTTTCTTT.

CDR3 in amino acids: CASSQRGTETQYF. Written as DNA, the CDR3 is TGTGCCAGCTCCCAGAGGGGAACAGAGACCCAGTACTTC. The chain combines TRBV18 with TRBJ2-5; TRBD1 or TRBD2 may be the D gene (5 bases each). The length of the CDR3 is 13 residues. Looked up from germline, CDR1 is KGHSH and CDR2 is LQKENI. V dropped 6 bases and J dropped 4 bases, with 12 bases sitting between them.